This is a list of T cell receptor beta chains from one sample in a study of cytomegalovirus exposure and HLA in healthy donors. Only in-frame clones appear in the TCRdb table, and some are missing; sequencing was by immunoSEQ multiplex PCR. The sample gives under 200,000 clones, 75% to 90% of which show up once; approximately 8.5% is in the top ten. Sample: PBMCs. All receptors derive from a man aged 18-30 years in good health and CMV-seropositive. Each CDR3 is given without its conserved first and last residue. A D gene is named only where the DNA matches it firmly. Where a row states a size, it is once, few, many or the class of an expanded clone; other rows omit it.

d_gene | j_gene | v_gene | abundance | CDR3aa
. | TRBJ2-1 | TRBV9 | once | ASSVATGAGALQSSYNEQF
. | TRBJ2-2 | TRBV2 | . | ASSEMGASGELF
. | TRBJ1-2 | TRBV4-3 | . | ASSQEYRSFYGYT
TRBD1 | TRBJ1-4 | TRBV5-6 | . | ASSSRTGLYEKLF
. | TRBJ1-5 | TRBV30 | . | AWSVSGRDWQPQH
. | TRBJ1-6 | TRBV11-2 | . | ASSSRQAGGSPLH
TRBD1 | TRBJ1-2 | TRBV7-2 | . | ASSLGERGLGYT
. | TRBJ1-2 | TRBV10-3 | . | AIAGGNYGYT
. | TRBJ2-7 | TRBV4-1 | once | ASSQDSGSLEQY
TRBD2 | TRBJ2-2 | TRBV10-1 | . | ASSEAGGLLTGELF
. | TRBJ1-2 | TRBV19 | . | ASSYLIGGGSDGYT
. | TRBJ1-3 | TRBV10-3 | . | AISNINSGNTIY
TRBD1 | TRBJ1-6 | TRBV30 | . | AWDGQGSGPYNSPLH
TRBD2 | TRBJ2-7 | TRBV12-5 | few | ASGLVLAAYPYEQY
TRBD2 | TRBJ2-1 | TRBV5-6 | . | ASSLTSGGAYNEQF
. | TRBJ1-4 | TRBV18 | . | ASSPAQEKEKLF
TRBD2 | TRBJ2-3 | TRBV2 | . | ARKTSEAPDTQY
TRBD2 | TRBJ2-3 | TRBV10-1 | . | ASNTQNRGLAGGRDTQY
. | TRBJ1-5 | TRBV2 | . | ASSEEHRSARWPQH
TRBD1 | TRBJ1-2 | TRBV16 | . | ASSPWTGPNYGYT
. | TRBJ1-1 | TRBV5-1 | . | ASSIRGGELNTEAF
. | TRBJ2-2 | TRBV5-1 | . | ASSSAGNGGTGELF
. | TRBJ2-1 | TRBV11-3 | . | ASSLDRVPYNEQF
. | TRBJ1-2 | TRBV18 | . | ASSPIGPEGGNYGYT
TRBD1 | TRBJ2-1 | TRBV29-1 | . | SARTGNEQF
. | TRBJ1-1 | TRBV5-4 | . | ASSLQQANTEAF
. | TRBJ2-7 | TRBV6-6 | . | ASSHRDWGREQY
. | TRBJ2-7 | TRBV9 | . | ASSVGGPSYEQY
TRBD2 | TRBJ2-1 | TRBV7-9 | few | ASSLDHSGGARDEQF
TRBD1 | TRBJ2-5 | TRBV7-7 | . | ASSAGGQETQY
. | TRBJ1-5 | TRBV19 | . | ASSTRGSGNQPQH
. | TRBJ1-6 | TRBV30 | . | AWSGQLDNSPLH
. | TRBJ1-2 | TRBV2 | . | ASSEASGANYGYT
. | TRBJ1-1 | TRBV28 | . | ASNPTRGEAF
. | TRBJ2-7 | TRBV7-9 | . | ASSLGPEQY
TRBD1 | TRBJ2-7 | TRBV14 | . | ASSQDRDRFSYEQY
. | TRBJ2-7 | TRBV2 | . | ASFPAGGSHEQY
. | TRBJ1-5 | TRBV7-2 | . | ASSSKSGTGHQPQH
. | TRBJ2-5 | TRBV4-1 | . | ASSQDLPGQETQY
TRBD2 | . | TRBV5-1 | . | ASMGGAGDEQY
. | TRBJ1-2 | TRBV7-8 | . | ASSLSSLYGYT
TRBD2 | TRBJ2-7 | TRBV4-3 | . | ASSQEGGLGEQY
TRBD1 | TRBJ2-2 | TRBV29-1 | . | SVARTGDTGELF
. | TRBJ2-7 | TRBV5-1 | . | ASSQDTPYEQY
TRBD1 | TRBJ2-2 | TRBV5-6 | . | ASSATTGEPGELF
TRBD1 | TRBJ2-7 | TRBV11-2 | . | ASSRLSGQGAEQY
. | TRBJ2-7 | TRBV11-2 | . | ASGFGGRDEQY
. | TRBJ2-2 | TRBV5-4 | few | ASSLRAGVTGELF
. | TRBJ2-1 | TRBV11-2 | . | ASSLEAEQF
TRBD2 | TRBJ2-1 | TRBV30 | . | AWSRGGLPNEQF